What follows is one TCR beta chain and its context. Its antigen is not identified. This record comes from a study of OX40 agonist ivuxolimab in advanced cancers. For the study at large: Cohort: roughly 79% men, mean age around 61, aged about 20 to 90.

Clones were sequenced by immunoSEQ multiplex PCR, and TCRdb holds only the in-frame ones, with some missing. The sample yields almost 70,000 clones, over 60% seen once. Trimming took off 0 bases at V and 6 bases at J, with 8 bases between the two ends. Germline assignment: CDR1 MNHNS and CDR2 SASEGT. The CDR3 has 13 residues. Study conclusions and caveats: Compared with CD4+, CD8+ T cells on average had more expanded clones.

The chain couples TRBV6-1 to TRBJ1-1, with D possibly matching TRBD1 (5 bases). The source is an adult with an advanced solid tumor such as melanoma, head and neck, liver or kidney cancer. Material: CD4+ or CD8+ T cells sorted from blood, obtained in a trial of the OX40 agonist ivuxolimab. The CDR3 is CASSEAGVPEAFF. The DNA for the CDR3 is TGTGCCAGCAGTGAAGCAGGGGTGCCTGAAGCTTTCTTT.